Following are 20 T cell receptor beta chains from one sample sequenced in a study of blood T cell repertoires in COVID-19. This table comes from immunoSEQ multiplex PCR, and its TCRdb copy is limited to in-frame clones, with some not included. The profile shows some 200,000 clones, 75% to 90% of them singletons. Sequences were obtained from PBMCs or T cells enriched from blood (not recorded which). The receptors originated from a woman younger than 45 who had recovered from COVID-19.

The chain recombines TRBV24-1 with TRBJ1-2; 10 nucleotides line up with TRBD1. The CDR3 totals 15 residues. With 4 bases clipped from V and 7 bases from J, the junction kept 8 bases outside the gene matches. Per the germline V gene, CDR1 is KGHDR and CDR2 is SFDVKD. The CDR3 sequence is CATSDRTGTGVGYTF. CDR3 sequence (DNA): TGTGCCACCAGTGACCGAACCGGGACAGGGGTTGGCTACACCTTC.

V usage is TRBV30 and J usage is TRBJ2-7; D is unclear. This CDR3 is built from 12 residues. Germline CDR1 GTSNPN, CDR2 SVGIG (reference sequence). Trimming cost V 1 base and J 0 bases, with 4 bases left between them. The CDR3 here is CAWSASSYEQYF. CDR3 nucleotide sequence: TGTGCCTGGAGTGCCTCCTCCTACGAGCAGTACTTC.

Comments on this clone: At one of its ends the junction is not consistent with the germline gene, which may arise from a read error. V is TRBV3-1 (or the pseudogene TRBV3-2) and J is TRBJ1-2, with D maybe TRBD1 (6 bases). Germline CDR1 reads LGHDT; CDR2 reads YNNKEL (reference sequence). This CDR3 region has 15 residues. The DNA of the CDR3 is TGTGCCAGCAGCCAAGCCGCCGGACAGAGATATGGCTGCACCTTC. It translates to CASSQAAGQRYGCTF.

V and J are TRBV6-1 and TRBJ1-5; TRBD1 might be the D (5 bases). Germline V CDR1 and CDR2: MNHNS, SASEGT. CDR3 length: 15 residues. V was pared by 5 bases and J by 2 bases, with 13 bases between. The CDR3 is CASSLRGSGNQPQHF. CDR3 DNA sequence: TGTGCCAGCAGTCTTAGGGGTTCAGGCAATCAGCCCCAGCATTTT.

The rearrangement links TRBV30 to TRBJ1-2; 9 bases are a match to TRBD1. Germline lookup yields CDR1 GTSNPN and CDR2 SVGIG (reference sequence). V lost 7 bases and J lost 2; bases outside the gene matches: 11. This CDR3 is 15 amino acids long. The CDR3 DNA is TGTGCCTCTGGAGGCCCACAGGGGGCCAACTATGGCTACACCTTC. This codes for CASGGPQGANYGYTF. The full variable domain, completed using reference TRBV30 and TRBJ1-2, is SQTIHQWPATLVQPVGSPLSLECTVEGTSNPNLYWYRQAAGRGLQLLFYSVGIGQISSEVPQNLSASRPQDRQFILSSKKLLLSDSGFYLCASGGPQGANYGYTFGSGTRLTVV.

This chain links TRBV3-1 (or the pseudogene TRBV3-2) with TRBJ1-1; 9 positions match TRBD1. V lost 0 bases, J lost 11 bases, and 10 bases stayed unmatched. CDR1 LGHDT and CDR2 YNNKEL come from the germline V gene (reference sequence). The CDR3 consists of 15 residues. CDR3 in DNA: TGTGCCAGCAGCCAAGATTACGGGGGACAGGGAGGCGCTTTCTTT. This translates into CASSQDYGGQGGAFF.

This chain connects TRBV11-2 to TRBJ1-1; possible D gene TRBD1, 6 bases. This CDR3 contains 18 residues. Deletions cut 1 base from V and 0 bases from J, with 18 bases between. The V gene's germline CDR1 is SGHAT and CDR2 FQNNGV. The CDR3 protein is CASSLAHLAQGLNTEAFF. As DNA, the CDR3 is TGTGCCAGCAGCTTAGCCCACCTAGCACAGGGCTTGAACACTGAAGCTTTCTTT.

The chain carries TRBV7-2 and TRBJ2-1; 10 bases are shared with TRBD2. The V and J ends lost 4 bases and 3 bases, in that order; junction bases with no gene match: 3. The germline V gene encodes CDR1 SGHTA and CDR2 FQGNSA. This CDR3 spans 15 amino acids. CDR3 bases: TGTGCCAGCAGCTGGACTAGCGGAAACTACAATGAGCAGTTCTTC. Translated, it gives CASSWTSGNYNEQFF.

V is TRBV24-1 and J is TRBJ1-4; tentatively, D is TRBD1 (5 bases). Per the germline V gene, CDR1 is KGHDR and CDR2 is SFDVKD. The CDR3 loop spans 14 amino acids. The V end lost 3 bases, the J end lost 4 bases, and 8 bases lay between the germline ends. The CDR3 nucleotides read TGTGCCACCAGTGATGGGGCCTTTAATGAAAAACTGTTTTTT. It codes for CATSDGAFNEKLFF.

The rearrangement uses TRBV11-3 and TRBJ2-7; D possibly corresponds to TRBD2 (6 bases). The CDR3 runs to 14 residues. The V end lost 5 bases, the J end lost 0 bases, and 11 bases lay between the germline ends. Germline CDR1 reads SGHNT; CDR2 reads YENEEA. The DNA of the CDR3 is TGTGCCAGCAGCCTGGCGGGAACCTCCTACGAGCAGTACTTC. It codes for CASSLAGTSYEQYF.

This chain connects TRBV7-6 to TRBJ2-7; D is possibly TRBD1 (6 bases). The germline V and J ends were trimmed by 5 bases and 2 bases, with 16 bases remaining between them. The CDR3 has 15 amino acids. Germline values: CDR1 SGHVS, CDR2 FNYEAQ. The CDR3: CASSMGTQATYEQYF. The CDR3 nucleotides are TGTGCCAGCAGCATGGGGACACAAGCTACCTACGAGCAGTACTTC. Full variable domain (rest looked up from reference TRBV7-6 and TRBJ2-7): GAGVSQSPRYKVTKRGQDVALRCDPISGHVSLYWYRQALGQGPEFLTYFNYEAQQDKSGLPNDRFSAERPEGSISTLTIQRTEQRDSAMYRCASSMGTQATYEQYFGPGTRLTVT.

The V gene is TRBV11-2, the J gene TRBJ2-7, with 7 bases fitting TRBD2. The CDR3 length is 14 residues. CDR1 SGHAT and CDR2 FQNNGV come from the germline V gene. V dropped 1 base and J dropped 3; count of bases not matched to a gene: 3. CDR3 sequence: CASSLGTGGYEQYF. CDR3 nucleotide sequence: TGTGCCAGCAGCTTAGGGACGGGGGGCTACGAGCAGTACTTC. Together with reference TRBV11-2 and TRBJ2-7, the CDR3 gives the full variable domain: EAGVAQSPRYKIIEKRQSVAFWCNPISGHATLYWYQQILGQGPKLLIQFQNNGVVDDSQLPKDRFSAERLKGVDSTLKIQPAKLEDSAVYLCASSLGTGGYEQYFGPGTRLTVT.

The chain recombines TRBV7-9 with TRBJ2-2; 8 nucleotides agree with TRBD1. This CDR3 region has 16 residues. J gave up 8 bases and V 10 bases, and 18 bases lay outside the gene matches. CDR1 is SEHNR, CDR2 FQNEAQ, per germline (reference sequence). CDR3 bases: TGTGCCACCGACGACACAGGGGGTTCGATCGGTGGGGAGCTGTTTTTT. Its translation: CATDDTGGSIGGELFF.

J is TRBJ1-3 and V is TRBV25-1; 8 positions match TRBD1. The CDR3 runs to 15 residues. Germline loops: CDR1 MGHDK, CDR2 SYGVNS. The J segment lost 0 bases and the V segment lost 3 bases, leaving 1 base of the junction unmatched. CDR3 loop: CASSDGTGSGNTIYF. Written as DNA, the CDR3 is TGTGCCAGCAGTGACGGGACAGGCTCTGGAAACACCATATATTTT.

V usage is TRBV2 and J usage is TRBJ1-1; D is undetermined. This CDR3 is 13 amino acids long. Germline-derived CDR1 and CDR2 are SNHLY and FYNNEI. V was pared by 8 bases and J by 4 bases, with 14 bases between. The CDR3 region is CASQSPAFTEAFF. The CDR3, as DNA: TGTGCCAGCCAAAGCCCAGCGTTCACTGAAGCTTTCTTT.

The chain joins TRBV6-2 or TRBV6-3 to TRBJ1-5; D gene uncertain. The germline gives CDR1 MNHEY, CDR2 SVGEGT. CDR3 size: 16 residues. Deletions cut 2 bases from V and 2 bases from J, with 13 bases between. The CDR3 bases are TGTGCCAGCAGTTACCGTTTGTGGGCTCGCAATCAGCCCCAGCATTTT. Translating it yields CASSYRLWARNQPQHF.

This CDR3 is CASSYFGQGAGEQFF. The CDR3 DNA is TGTGCCAGCAGTTATTTTGGACAGGGGGCCGGTGAGCAGTTCTTC. V gene TRBV6-2 or TRBV6-3 combines with J gene TRBJ2-1; 11 positions agree with TRBD1. The V segment lost 3 bases and the J segment 9 bases; nucleotides outside the gene matches: 7. From germline, CDR1 is MNHEY and CDR2 SVGEGT. The CDR3 is 15 residues long.

The gene calls are TRBV19 and TRBJ1-1; maybe TRBD1 (5 bases). This CDR3 contains 15 residues. Germline V gene sequence: CDR1 LNHDA, CDR2 SQIVND (reference sequence). V dropped 3 bases and J dropped 6 bases, with 17 bases sitting between them. The CDR3 spells CASSILPRPGAEAFF. CDR3 sequence (DNA): TGTGCCAGTAGTATCCTACCCCGGCCGGGGGCTGAAGCTTTCTTT.

V and J are TRBV30 and TRBJ2-7, with D unresolved. The V gene's germline CDR1 is GTSNPN and CDR2 SVGIG (reference sequence). The CDR3 has 14 residues. The CDR3 here is CATIRPKEPSEQYF. The CDR3 DNA reads as TGTGCTACCATCCGGCCCAAGGAGCCGTCCGAGCAGTACTTC.

The CDR3: CASSPQQGRNTGELFF. The CDR3 DNA sequence: TGTGCCAGCAGCCCGCAACAGGGGCGGAACACCGGGGAGCTGTTTTTT. The chain recombines TRBV9 with TRBJ2-2; TRBD1 agrees at 7 bases. With 4 bases clipped from V and 1 base from J, the junction kept 7 bases outside the gene matches. The CDR3 contains 16 residues. Germline CDR1 is SGDLS and CDR2 is YYNGEE.